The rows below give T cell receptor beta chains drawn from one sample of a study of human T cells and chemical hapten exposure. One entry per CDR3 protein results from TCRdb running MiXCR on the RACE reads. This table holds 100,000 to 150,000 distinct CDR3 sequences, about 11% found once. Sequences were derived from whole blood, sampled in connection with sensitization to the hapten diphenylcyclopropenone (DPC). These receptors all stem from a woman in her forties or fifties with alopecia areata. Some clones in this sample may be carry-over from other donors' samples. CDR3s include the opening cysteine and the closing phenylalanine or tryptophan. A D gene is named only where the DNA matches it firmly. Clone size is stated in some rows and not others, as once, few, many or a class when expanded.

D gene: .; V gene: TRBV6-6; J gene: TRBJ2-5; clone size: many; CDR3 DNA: TGTGCCAGCAGTTACCCGGGATTCGAAGAGACCCAGTACTTC; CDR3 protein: CASSYPGFEETQYF
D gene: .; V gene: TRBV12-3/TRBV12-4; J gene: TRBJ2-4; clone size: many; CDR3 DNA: TGTGCCAGCAGTTTAGCAGGGGAGGAAAACATTCAGTACTTC; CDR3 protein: CASSLAGEENIQYF
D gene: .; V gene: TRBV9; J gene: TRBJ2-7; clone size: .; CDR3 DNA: TGTGCCAGCAGCCCCAAAAATGGCCACGAGCAGTACTTC; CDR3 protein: CASSPKNGHEQYF
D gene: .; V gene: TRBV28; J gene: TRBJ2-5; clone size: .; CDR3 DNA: TGTGCCAGCAGTATCCCACTGTCGGGAGCTGGAGAGACCCAGTACTTC; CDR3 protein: CASSIPLSGAGETQYF
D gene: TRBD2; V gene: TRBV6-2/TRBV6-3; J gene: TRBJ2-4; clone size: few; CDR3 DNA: TGTGCCAGCAGCTCCCTGACTAGCGGAAACATTCAGTACTTC; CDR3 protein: CASSSLTSGNIQYF
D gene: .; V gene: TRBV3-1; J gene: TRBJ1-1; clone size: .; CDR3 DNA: TGTGCCAGCAGCCAAGTAACCTACACTGAAGCTTTCTTT; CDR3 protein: CASSQVTYTEAFF
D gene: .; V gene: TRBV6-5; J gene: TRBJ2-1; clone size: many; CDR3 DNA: TGTGCCAGCAGTATCAGCGTCTCCTACAATGAGCAGTTCTTC; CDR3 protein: CASSISVSYNEQFF
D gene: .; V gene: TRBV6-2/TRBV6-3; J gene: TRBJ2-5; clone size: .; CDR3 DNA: TGTGCCAGCAGTGAAATTTCGATGTCCGGACAGCCGGGGACGGGGACCCAGTACTTC; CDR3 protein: CASSEISMSGQPGTGTQYF
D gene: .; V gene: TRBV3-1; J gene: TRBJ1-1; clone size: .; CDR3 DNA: TGTGCCAGCAGCCAAGATCTTATAACGGGAAGCACTGAAGCTTTCTTT; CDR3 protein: CASSQDLITGSTEAFF
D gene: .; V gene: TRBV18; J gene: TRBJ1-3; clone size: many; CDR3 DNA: TGTGCCAGCTCACCACCGGGACTGCGCTCTGGAAACACCATATATTTT; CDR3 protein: CASSPPGLRSGNTIYF
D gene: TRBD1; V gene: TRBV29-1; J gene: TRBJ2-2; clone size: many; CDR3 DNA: TGCAGCGTGGAACAGGGGTACACCGGGGAGCTGTTTTTT; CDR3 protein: CSVEQGYTGELFF
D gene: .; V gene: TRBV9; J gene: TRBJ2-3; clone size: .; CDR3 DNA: TGTGCCAGCAGCGTAAGCAGCACAGATACGCAGTATTTT; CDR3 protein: CASSVSSTDTQYF
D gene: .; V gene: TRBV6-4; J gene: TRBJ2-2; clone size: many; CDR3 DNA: TGTGCCAGCACCGGGACACCGGGGACCGGGGAGCTGTTTTTT; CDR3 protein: CASTGTPGTGELFF
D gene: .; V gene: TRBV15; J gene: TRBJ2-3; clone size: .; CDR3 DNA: TGTGCCACCAGCAGGTCTATCGGTGCTAGCGCAGATACGCAGTATTTT; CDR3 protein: CATSRSIGASADTQYF
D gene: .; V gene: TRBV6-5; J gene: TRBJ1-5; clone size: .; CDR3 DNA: TGTGCCAGCAGTTACTCGGCAGCCAGCAATCAGCCCCAGCATTTT; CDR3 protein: CASSYSAASNQPQHF
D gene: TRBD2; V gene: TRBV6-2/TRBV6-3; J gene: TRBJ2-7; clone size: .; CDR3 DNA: TGTGCCAGCGGGACTAGCGGGGGCCGCGTCTCCTACGAGCAGTACTTC; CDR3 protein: CASGTSGGRVSYEQYF